This TCR beta chain was recovered during a study of blood T cell repertoires in COVID-19. This CDR3 spans 15 amino acids. Trimming removed 6 bases at V and 0 bases at J, with 14 bases between. Germline CDR1 and CDR2: LNHDA and SQIVND (reference sequence). Measured with immunoSEQ multiplex PCR; TCRdb has only the in-frame clones, and not every one. This table holds nearly 15,000 clones, about 80% found once. This clone came up a few times. This chain uses TRBV19 with TRBJ1-1; D is perhaps TRBD1 (5 bases). The sample taken for sequencing was peripheral blood. The sequence derives from a human donor in a cohort sampled during active COVID-19. CDR3 nucleotide sequence: TGTGCCAGTAGGCGCATCAGGGAAGTGAACACTGAAGCTTTCTTT. It yields the protein CASRRIREVNTEAFF.